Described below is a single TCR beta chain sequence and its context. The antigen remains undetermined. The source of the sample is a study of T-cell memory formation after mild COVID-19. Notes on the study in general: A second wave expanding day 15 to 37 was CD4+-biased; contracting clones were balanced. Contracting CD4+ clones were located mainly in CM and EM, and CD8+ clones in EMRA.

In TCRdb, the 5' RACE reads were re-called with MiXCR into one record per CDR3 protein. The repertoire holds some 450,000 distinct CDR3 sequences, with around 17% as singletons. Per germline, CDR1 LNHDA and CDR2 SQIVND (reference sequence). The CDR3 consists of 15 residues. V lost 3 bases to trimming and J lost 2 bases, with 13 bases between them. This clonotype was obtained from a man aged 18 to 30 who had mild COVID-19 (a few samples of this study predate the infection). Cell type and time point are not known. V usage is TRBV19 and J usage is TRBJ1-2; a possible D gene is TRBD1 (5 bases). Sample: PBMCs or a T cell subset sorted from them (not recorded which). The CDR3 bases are TGTGCCAGTAGTATGCCGGGACTCGAGAACTATGGCTACACCTTC. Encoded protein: CASSMPGLENYGYTF.